This note documents a single TCR beta chain sequence. It lacks a known antigen. The input lacks base qualities; no much larger clone sits a single base away. According to the study, the label for this sample's time point signals: about 28 days (+/-7) after the second vaccine dose. Because spike-specific TCR depth and breadth did not differ between the two schedules, AZD1222 recipients who got a second dose at roughly 4 weeks were pooled with those who got a second dose at roughly 12 weeks. Vaccinee samples came from UK trials COV001 and COV002, including a single-blind randomized controlled phase 2/3 trial of AZD1222 (ChAdOx1 nCoV-19) in healthy adults. Trial participant PBMC samples were collected at day 0 and day 28 after the second dose for TCRbeta chain sequencing. V is clipped by 6 bases and J by 5 bases, and the sequence between their germline boundaries is 16 bases long. The germline V gene provides CDR1 MGHRA and CDR2 YSYEKL. The CDR3 goes from the cysteine to the phenylalanine over 14 residues. Only CDR3 DNA is held: 42 bases, read in frame from base 1.

This record comes from a study of T cell responses to AZD1222 COVID-19 vaccine (dated by TCRdb to the early 2020s). Turning to the overall study: TCR sequencing covered 233 trial participants: about 210 given two doses of AZD1222 and about 26 given two doses of MenACWY control vaccine. Enrollment into the trials was organized by age into subgroups of 18-55, 56-69 and 70-plus years, and those subgroups contained roughly 140, 27 and 60 TCR-sequenced participants, respectively. The investigation overall reported the following: Because no day 14 peak-response samples were available, repertoires were characterized only after the peak T cell response. Conclusions about previously exposed vaccinees are limited because only five to seven AZD1222 recipients were SARS-CoV-2 seropositive at baseline. After two AZD1222 doses, spike-specific TCR breadth and depth were significantly higher than at day 0 and than in MenACWY recipients. Reportedly, almost half of the unique spike-specific TCRs recognized epitopes lying outside the regions that are mutated in the B.1.351 and B.1.1.7 variants. The vaccine-associated CD4 TCRs covered the entire spike protein, and the dominant responses fell in regions 160-218 and 743-854. Most participants were white British and females outnumbered males, and the authors suggested that clonal diversity may have been underestimated. In the small 56-69-year group, the increase in depth fell short of significance, most likely because of low power.

The CDR3 regions of human TCRbeta chains were analyzed by immunosequencing. Per the authors' processing: Repertoire TCRs were matched against a reference library of SARS-CoV-2-specific TCRs generated with the MIRA antigen-specificity platform. Breadth was defined as the fraction of unique TCRs that were SARS-CoV-2-associated, and depth was defined as the fraction of total T cells that were SARS-CoV-2-associated. Each spike-specific TCR was assigned to its reactive spike region and to a CD4 or CD8 class using the MIRA data. Log10-transformed breadth and depth values were compared by one-way ANOVA with Sidak's multiple comparisons tests. TCRdb mirrors the immuneACCESS table, restricted to in-frame sequences. Some clones are absent from its copies; in checked studies, under half trace to an unresolved V gene, and the reason for the others is unknown. V and J calls and clone size are those listed in that table; D and trimming were worked out from the DNA. The sample data list roughly 110,000 clones, and roughly 88% of these were observed just once. The ten largest clones represent around 8% of the sample.

The specimen was peripheral blood, collected 28 days after the second AZD1222 dose. The TCR was taken from an adult who received the AZD1222 COVID-19 vaccine. The chain was built from TRBV4-1 and TRBJ2-5; the D gene is possibly TRBD1 or TRBD2, with 6 bases matching each. The sequence in DNA is TGCGCCAGCAGTAGAGGGGGGCCCCAGGAGACCCAGTACTTC. It translates to CASSRGGPQETQYF.